Presented here are 2 T cell receptor beta chains from one specimen sequenced in a study of cytomegalovirus exposure and HLA in healthy donors. Both 60 Vbeta primers and 13 Jbeta primers went into the PCR. This table comes from immunoSEQ multiplex PCR, and its TCRdb copy is limited to in-frame clones, with some not included. The sample totals some 46,000 clones; its top ten clones hold 6.5% to 10%. The sequenced material came from PBMCs. All receptors come from a male donor in good health and CMV-seronegative.

The rearrangement joins TRBV5-4 to TRBJ2-7; TRBD1 agrees at 9 bases. V lost 4 bases, J lost 6 bases, and 5 bases stayed unmatched. Germline V gene sequence: CDR1 SGHNT, CDR2 YYREEE (reference sequence). The CDR3 contains 13 residues. As DNA, the CDR3 is TGTGCCAGCAGCGAGAACAGGGGGCCCGAGCAGTACTTC. The encoded protein is CASSENRGPEQYF.

This chain uses TRBV7-9 with TRBJ2-7, with D maybe TRBD2 (6 bases). The CDR3 is made up of 14 amino acids. The V gene lost 5 bases and the J gene lost 6 bases, with 17 bases spanning the gap. CDR1 and CDR2 (germline): SEHNR, FQNEAQ (reference sequence). This chain's CDR3 is CASSVEGGASEQYF. The DNA for the CDR3 is TGTGCCAGCAGCGTGGAGGGCGGGGCAAGCGAGCAGTACTTC.